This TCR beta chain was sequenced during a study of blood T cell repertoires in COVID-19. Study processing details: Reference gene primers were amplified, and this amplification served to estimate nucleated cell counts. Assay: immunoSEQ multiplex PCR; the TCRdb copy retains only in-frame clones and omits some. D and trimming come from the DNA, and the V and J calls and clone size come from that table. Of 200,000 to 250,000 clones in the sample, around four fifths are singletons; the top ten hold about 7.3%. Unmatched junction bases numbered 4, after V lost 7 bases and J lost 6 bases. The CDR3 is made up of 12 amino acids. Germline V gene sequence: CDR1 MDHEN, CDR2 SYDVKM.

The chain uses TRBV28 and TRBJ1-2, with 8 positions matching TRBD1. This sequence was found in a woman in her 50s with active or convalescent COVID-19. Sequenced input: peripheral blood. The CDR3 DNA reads TGTGCCAGCACGGACAGGGCCGATGGCTACACCTTC. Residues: CASTDRADGYTF.